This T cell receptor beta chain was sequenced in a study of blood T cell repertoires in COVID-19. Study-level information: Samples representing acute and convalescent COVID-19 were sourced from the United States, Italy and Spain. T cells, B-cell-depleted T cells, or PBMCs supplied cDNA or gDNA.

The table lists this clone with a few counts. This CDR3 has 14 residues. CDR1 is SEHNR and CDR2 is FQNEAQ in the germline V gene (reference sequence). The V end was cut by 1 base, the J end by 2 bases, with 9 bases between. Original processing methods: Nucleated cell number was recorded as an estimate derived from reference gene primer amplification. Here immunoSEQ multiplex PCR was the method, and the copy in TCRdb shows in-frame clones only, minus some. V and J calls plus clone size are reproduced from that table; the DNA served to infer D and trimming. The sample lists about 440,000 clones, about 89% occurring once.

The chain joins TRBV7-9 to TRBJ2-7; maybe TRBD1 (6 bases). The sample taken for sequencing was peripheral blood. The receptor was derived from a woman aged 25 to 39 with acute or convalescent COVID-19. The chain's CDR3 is CASSLGGQTYEQYF. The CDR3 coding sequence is TGTGCCAGCAGCTTAGGCGGACAGACCTACGAGCAGTACTTC.